This entry concerns a single T cell receptor beta chain. The record originates from a study of shared clonotypes between healthy human individuals. Libraries were prepared by immunoSEQ multiplex PCR; TCRdb keeps only in-frame clonotypes and omits some of them. The sample records about 1 million clones, approximately 72% being singletons. V was pared by 1 base and J by 3 bases, with 10 bases between. This CDR3 contains 15 residues. Looked up from germline, CDR1 is KGHSH and CDR2 is LQKENI. The sequenced sample consisted of memory CD4+ T cells sorted from blood. The subset was: CD45RA-negative fraction. The chain has TRBV18 and TRBJ2-1, with D maybe TRBD2 (5 bases). The origin of this receptor is a man aged 18 to 30 in good health. CDR3 coding DNA: TGTGCCAGCTCACCACTTTCGGGGAACTACAATGAGCAGTTCTTC. Amino acids: CASSPLSGNYNEQFF.